Presented here are 24 T cell receptor beta chains from one specimen sequenced in a study of blood T cell repertoires in COVID-19. The data were produced by immunoSEQ multiplex PCR, yet TCRdb's version contains in-frame clones alone and is incomplete. The sample has 200,000 to 250,000 clones; around three quarters are singletons. The sample was peripheral blood. Receptors originate from a woman in her 70s with acute or convalescent COVID-19.

This clone was detected only a few times. The chain joins TRBV11-2 to TRBJ1-2, with D unresolved. The germline V and J ends were trimmed by 1 base and 2 bases, with 8 bases remaining between them. This CDR3 region has 14 residues. Germline V gives CDR1 SGHAT, CDR2 FQNNGV. In DNA, the CDR3 is TGTGCCAGCAGCTTAGGTTCCGGGAACTATGGCTACACCTTC. Translation: CASSLGSGNYGYTF.

The V and J genes are TRBV2 and TRBJ2-4; tentative D call: TRBD2 (6 bases). Germline CDR1 is SNHLY and CDR2 is FYNNEI. This CDR3 comprises 16 residues. The V gene lost 5 bases and the J gene lost 12 bases, with 26 bases spanning the gap. The CDR3 nucleotides are TGTGCCAGCAGTCCGACGATAGACCTTAGGGGAGGTACTCAGTACTTC. Translation gives CASSPTIDLRGGTQYF.

CDR3 region: CASRFRTGATDTQYF. The CDR3 DNA is TGTGCCAGCAGATTCCGGACAGGGGCTACAGATACGCAGTATTTT. The J gene is TRBJ2-3, the V gene TRBV7-3; 9 bases map to TRBD1. The CDR3 runs to 15 residues. J was trimmed by 3 bases and V by 6 bases; bases with no gene match: 7. Germline V CDR1 and CDR2: SGHTA, FQGTGA.

The chain is built from TRBV6-1 and TRBJ2-5; no definite D call. The CDR3 has 16 residues. Trimming cost V 1 base and J 5 bases, with 17 bases left between them. Per the germline V gene, CDR1 is MNHNS and CDR2 is SASEGT. CDR3 sequence (DNA): TGTGCCAGCAGTGAAGTGGGTCAGACACGATTCGAGACCCAGTACTTC. Its protein is CASSEVGQTRFETQYF.

The chain carries TRBV3-1 (or the pseudogene TRBV3-2) and TRBJ1-3; possible D gene TRBD1, 5 bases. There are 20 residues in the CDR3. CDR1 is LGHDT, CDR2 YNNKEL, per germline (reference sequence). V lost 0 bases and J 5 bases, leaving 26 bases between the germline ends. DNA for the CDR3: TGTGCCAGCAGCCAAGAGACGGCCAAGTTTGAACGACAGACTCGAAACACCATATATTTT. Its translation is CASSQETAKFERQTRNTIYF.

Comment on this clone: This may come from a read error, since a much larger clone is one base off. The CDR3 DNA sequence: TGTGCCAGCAGCTTACAGGGGGCAGATACGCAGTATTTT. It translates to CASSLQGADTQYF. The rearrangement links TRBV7-7 to TRBJ2-3; 7 bases line up with TRBD1. The trim removed 2 bases at V and 4 bases at J, leaving 0 bases unmatched. CDR3 size: 13 residues. Germline CDR1 SSHAT, CDR2 FNYEAQ (reference sequence).

The CDR3 protein is CASSREAPSLNQPQHF. The CDR3 nucleotides read TGTGCCAGCTCACGGGAGGCGCCTTCACTGAATCAGCCCCAGCATTTT. V is TRBV18 and J is TRBJ1-5, with unresolved D. The CDR3 sequence is 16 residues long. Per the germline V gene, CDR1 is KGHSH and CDR2 is LQKENI. The V gene lost 4 bases and the J gene lost 4 bases, with 17 bases spanning the gap.

In this sample, this clone turned up a few times. The same CDR3 arises from other DNA sequences in this sample as well. V and J are TRBV19 and TRBJ1-5; D is undetermined. V lost 5 bases, J lost 2 bases, and 13 bases lay in between. Germline CDR1 reads LNHDA; CDR2 reads SQIVND (reference sequence). The length of the CDR3 is 15 residues. The CDR3 loop reads CASSYDGTGNQPQHF. In DNA, the CDR3 is TGTGCCAGTAGTTATGATGGAACAGGCAATCAGCCCCAGCATTTT.

V usage is TRBV5-5 and J usage is TRBJ1-2; 7 nucleotides align to TRBD1. The CDR3 has 13 residues. The J segment lost 8 bases and the V segment lost 3 bases, leaving 7 bases of the junction unmatched. From germline, CDR1 is SGHKS and CDR2 YYEKEE (reference sequence). The CDR3 DNA sequence: TGTGCCAGCAGCTCCGGGACAGTGAAGGGCTACACCTTC. This translates into CASSSGTVKGYTF.

The chain is built from TRBV7-2 and TRBJ2-2; 7 bases are a match to TRBD1. The junction had 11 bases not matched to a gene; V was cut back by 3 bases and J by 7 bases. CDR3 length equals 16 residues. Germline V gene lookup returns CDR1 SGHTA and CDR2 FQGNSA. CDR3 sequence: CASSFFARGNGGELFF. CDR3 nucleotide sequence: TGTGCCAGCAGCTTTTTTGCCAGGGGGAATGGCGGGGAGCTGTTTTTT.

This sequence joins TRBV6-5 and TRBJ1-2; 7 bases agree with TRBD1. The trim removed 4 bases at V and 1 base at J, leaving 9 bases unmatched. Germline V gene lookup returns CDR1 MNHEY and CDR2 SVGAGI. CDR3 length: 16 amino acids. For the CDR3, the DNA is TGTGCCAGCAGTTGGGACAGAGGACAACTTAACTATGGCTACACCTTC. It encodes CASSWDRGQLNYGYTF.

V usage is TRBV4-1 and J usage is TRBJ2-5; D uncertain. Germline V gene sequence: CDR1 MGHRA, CDR2 YSYEKL. The V gene lost 1 base and the J gene lost 4 bases, with 13 bases spanning the gap. The CDR3 totals 15 residues. As DNA, the CDR3 is TGCGCCAGCAGCCAAGTCTGGAACAGTCTAGAGACCCAGTACTTC. It encodes CASSQVWNSLETQYF.

The gene calls are TRBV5-1 and TRBJ1-2, with D perhaps matching TRBD1 (6 bases). The CDR3 contains 11 residues. The ends were cut back, 3 bases at V and 6 bases at J, with 6 bases in the middle. Per germline, CDR1 SGHRS and CDR2 YFSETQ. The CDR3 region is CASSSGDGYTF. In DNA, the CDR3 is TGCGCCAGCAGCTCAGGGGATGGCTACACCTTC. Full variable domain (rest looked up from reference TRBV5-1 and TRBJ1-2): KAGVTQTPRYLIKTRGQQVTLSCSPISGHRSVSWYQQTPGQGLQFLFEYFSETQRNKGNFPGRFSGRQFSNSRSEMNVSTLELGDSALYLCASSSGDGYTFGSGTRLTVV.

The chain is built from TRBV9 and TRBJ2-5, with D tentatively TRBD2 (7 bases). V lost 8 bases and J lost 4, with 12 bases in between. The CDR3 totals 12 residues. Germline CDR1 and CDR2: SGDLS and YYNGEE. This CDR3 reads CASGGGTETQYF. The DNA for the CDR3 is TGTGCCAGTGGGGGGGGCACAGAGACCCAGTACTTC.

This clone has just a few counts. The chain combines TRBV7-2 with TRBJ2-3, with D tentatively TRBD2 (5 bases). The CDR3 consists of 14 residues. Trimming shortened V by 3 bases and J by 2 bases, and 9 bases separated the two germline ends. From germline, CDR1 is SGHTA and CDR2 FQGNSA. CDR3 sequence (DNA): TGTGCCAGCAGCTTCGGCGGGTTCACAGATACGCAGTATTTT. This translates into CASSFGGFTDTQYF.

This clone came up once. V gene TRBV6-1 combines with J gene TRBJ1-2, with D unclear. Between the trimmed V and J ends, which lost 2 bases and 7 bases, there was a span of 5 bases. Germline CDR1 is MNHNS and CDR2 is SASEGT. The CDR3 is 11 residues long. The CDR3 DNA follows: TGTGCCAGCAGTGAACTAGCTGGCTACACCTTC. Amino acid sequence: CASSELAGYTF.

The J gene is TRBJ1-2, the V gene TRBV24-1; 9 bases are shared with TRBD1. There are 15 residues in the CDR3. Trimming took 2 bases from V and 11 from J; bases not matched to a gene: 11. CDR1 and CDR2 from the germline V gene are KGHDR and SFDVKD. The CDR3 DNA is TGTGCCACCAGTGATTCTCCCGGGACAGGGCGAGAATACACCTTC. Protein product: CATSDSPGTGREYTF.

Only a few counts were recorded for this clone. This chain joins TRBV7-2 and TRBJ2-6; 7 bases match TRBD1. Germline assignment: CDR1 SGHTA and CDR2 FQGNSA. The CDR3 runs 16 residues. V shed 8 bases, J shed 3 bases, and the junction held 10 bases outside the gene matches. DNA of the CDR3: TGTGCCAGCGGTCACAGGGGATTGGGTGGGGCCAACGTCCTGACTTTC. Translation gives CASGHRGLGGANVLTF.

This clone appeared a few times. The chain uses TRBV3-1 (or the pseudogene TRBV3-2) and TRBJ2-1, with a weak D call TRBD2 (7 bases). Germline CDR1 is LGHDT and CDR2 is YNNKEL (reference sequence). V was clipped by 5 bases and J by 8 bases, with 13 bases between them. CDR3 size: 13 residues. The CDR3 sequence is CASSSLGGDEQFF. DNA for the CDR3: TGTGCCAGCAGCTCCTTAGGGGGGGATGAGCAGTTCTTC.

The J gene is TRBJ1-1, the V gene TRBV12-3 or TRBV12-4, with D possibly TRBD1 on 6 matching bases. The V and J ends lost 4 bases and 8 bases respectively, with 11 bases between them. CDR3 size: 12 residues. The CDR3 loop is CASSSFQGEAFF. CDR3 DNA: TGTGCCAGCAGTTCTTTTCAGGGGGAAGCTTTCTTT.

The chain carries TRBV5-5 and TRBJ1-5, with TRBD1 identical over 7 bases. CDR1 is SGHKS and CDR2 is YYEKEE in the germline V gene (reference sequence). The CDR3 totals 17 residues. Germline trimming cut 1 base from V and 5 bases from J; bases unmatched to any gene: 12. The CDR3, as DNA: TGTGCCAGCAGCTTGTCAGGGACAGCACTGGGGCATCAGCCCCAGCATTTT. Residues: CASSLSGTALGHQPQHF.

The chain combines TRBV7-8 with TRBJ1-6; 11 bases match TRBD1. The V gene end was trimmed by 1 base and the J gene end by 8 bases; junction bases not matched to a gene: 19. The CDR3 length is 21 residues. Germline lookup yields CDR1 SGHVS and CDR2 FQNEAQ. CDR3 DNA sequence: TGTGCCAGCAGCTTAGTGTCGGTGGGACAGGGGGTATTCCGCAAGGATTCACCCCTCCACTTT. Translated: CASSLVSVGQGVFRKDSPLHF.

This chain uses TRBV30 with TRBJ2-3; possible D gene TRBD2, 5 bases. Looked up from germline, CDR1 is GTSNPN and CDR2 is SVGIG (reference sequence). This CDR3 region has 14 residues. Deletions cut 2 bases from V and 3 bases from J, with 12 bases between. The CDR3 reads CAWSFVSGTDTQYF. Here the CDR3 DNA reads TGTGCCTGGAGTTTTGTATCGGGGACAGATACGCAGTATTTT.

The chain employs TRBV18 and TRBJ1-5; 7 bases map to TRBD1. CDR3 length: 13 amino acids. The V and J ends lost 5 bases and 5 bases, in that order; junction bases with no gene match: 3. The germline V gene has CDR1 KGHSH and CDR2 LQKENI. CDR3 bases: TGTGCCAGCTCAAAAGACAGGGATCAGCCCCAGCATTTT. This sequence encodes CASSKDRDQPQHF.